These 31 T cell receptor beta chains share one sample of origin, sequenced in a study of technical replicates of blood from a few donors (TCRdb year 2017). Library prep was done by the immunoSEQ multiplex PCR assay. Here the immuneACCESS table is served through TCRdb, limited to in-frame sequences with V and J called. Missing clones are a known gap in these copies; in checked studies unresolved V genes cover under half, and the rest lacks a known reason. The sample profile shows approximately 94,000 clones; 90% to 97% of them were found once. Roughly 0.39% of the sample lies in the top ten. Material: T cells isolated from PBMCs. Every receptor here comes from a human donor in good health.

This clone was found a few times. This chain joins TRBV6-5 and TRBJ2-3, with 13 bases matching TRBD2. The CDR3 totals 15 residues. J was trimmed by 9 bases and V by 6 bases; bases with no gene match: 9. CDR1 is MNHEY, CDR2 SVGAGI, per germline. CDR3: CASSPGTSGASTQYF. The CDR3 nucleotides read TGTGCCAGCAGCCCAGGGACTAGCGGGGCTTCGACGCAGTATTTT.

The rearrangement joins TRBV7-6 to TRBJ2-3; TRBD1 matches 11 bases. Per the germline V gene, CDR1 is SGHVS and CDR2 is FNYEAQ. With 4 bases clipped from V and 5 bases from J, the junction kept 11 bases outside the gene matches. The CDR3 is 17 amino acids. The CDR3 region is CASSSEDRGLRVDTQYF. CDR3 in DNA: TGTGCCAGCAGCTCCGAGGACAGGGGGCTTCGTGTAGATACGCAGTATTTT.

The V gene is TRBV9, the J gene TRBJ1-4; D is uncertain. V gave up 3 bases and J gave up 10 bases, with 13 bases separating them. Germline lookup yields CDR1 SGDLS and CDR2 YYNGEE. The CDR3 covers 13 residues. DNA for the CDR3: TGTGCCAGCAGCGATGGAGTAGCTGTAAAACTGTTTTTT. Amino acids: CASSDGVAVKLFF.

The CDR3 loop is CASSPKSPGTGGYEQYF. The CDR3 bases are TGTGCCAGCAGCCCTAAATCTCCCGGGACAGGGGGCTACGAGCAGTACTTC. The J gene is TRBJ2-7, the V gene TRBV7-7; 11 positions match TRBD1. Germline V gives CDR1 SSHAT, CDR2 FNYEAQ (reference sequence). The junction had 12 bases not matched to a gene; V was cut back by 5 bases and J by 3 bases. CDR3 length: 17 amino acids.

This rearrangement joins TRBV13 to TRBJ1-1; a weak D match, TRBD1 (6 bases). Germline V gives CDR1 PRHDT, CDR2 FYEKMQ (reference sequence). The length of the CDR3 is 16 residues. V lost 1 base and J 4 bases, leaving 16 bases between the germline ends. The CDR3 bases are TGTGCCAGCAGCTTAGTATGGGGGGGCGGGGCCACTGAAGCTTTCTTT. Translation: CASSLVWGGGATEAFF.

The chain links TRBV2 to TRBJ1-5; the match to TRBD1 covers 7 bases. The germline V gene encodes CDR1 SNHLY and CDR2 FYNNEI. This CDR3 comprises 16 residues. After removal of 6 bases from V and 1 base from J, the junction contained 9 bases not matched to a gene. The CDR3 nucleotides read TGTGCCAGCAGGGGTGACAGGGAAGAAAGCAATCAGCCCCAGCATTTT. This gives the protein CASRGDREESNQPQHF.

This sequence joins TRBV7-2 and TRBJ1-3; 8 nucleotides agree with TRBD1. This CDR3 spans 16 amino acids. CDR1 is SGHTA, CDR2 FQGNSA, per germline. V lost 1 base and J lost 0; bases outside the gene matches: 2. The CDR3 DNA is TGTGCCAGCAGCTTAGGGGACAGGTTCTCTGGAAACACCATATATTTT. The encoded protein is CASSLGDRFSGNTIYF.

The chain joins TRBV6-5 to TRBJ2-7, with 7 bases fitting TRBD2. The CDR3 is 14 amino acids. The V gene end was trimmed by 5 bases and the J gene end by 6 bases; junction bases not matched to a gene: 10. CDR1 MNHEY and CDR2 SVGAGI come from the germline V gene. CDR3 protein: CASSRGGSPFEQYF. The DNA for the CDR3 is TGTGCCAGCAGTAGGGGCGGGAGTCCGTTCGAGCAGTACTTC.

The V call is TRBV25-1, the J call TRBJ2-7; 7 bases line up with TRBD1. The J segment lost 3 bases and the V segment lost 4 bases, leaving 3 bases of the junction unmatched. Germline V gives CDR1 MGHDK, CDR2 SYGVNS. The CDR3 has 13 amino acids. The CDR3 nucleotides are TGTGCCAGCAGTGGGACAGGAAACTACGAGCAGTACTTC. This sequence encodes CASSGTGNYEQYF.

The chain combines TRBV7-3 with TRBJ2-2; 8 bases map to TRBD1. This CDR3 has 16 residues. With V trimmed by 1 base and J by 7 bases, 8 bases remained unmatched. Germline assignment: CDR1 SGHTA and CDR2 FQGTGA. The CDR3 DNA reads TGTGCCAGCAGCTTAAAGGTGGCAGGGGGCCTCGGGGAGCTGTTTTTT. Protein product: CASSLKVAGGLGELFF.

This chain uses TRBV11-3 with TRBJ2-3, with unresolved D. Germline V gene lookup returns CDR1 SGHNT and CDR2 YENEEA. The CDR3 runs 15 residues. The V and J ends lost 3 bases and 2 bases respectively, with 12 bases between them. CDR3 in DNA: TGTGCCAGCAGCTTGTCCGTGGCAATCACAGATACGCAGTATTTT. This encodes CASSLSVAITDTQYF. The whole variable domain, filled in from reference TRBV11-3 and TRBJ2-3, reads EAGVVQSPRYKIIEKKQPVAFWCNPISGHNTLYWYLQNLGQGPELLIRYENEEAVDDSQLPKDRFSAERLKGVDSTLKIQPAELGDSAVYLCASSLSVAITDTQYFGPGTRLTVL.

V is TRBV6-1 and J is TRBJ1-1; D is unclear. With 6 bases removed from V and 2 bases from J, the gap between germline ends came to 10 bases. Germline-derived CDR1 and CDR2 are MNHNS and SASEGT. This CDR3 is built from 13 residues. Here the CDR3 DNA reads TGTGCCAGCAGGCCCACAAGAAACACTGAAGCTTTCTTT. Protein product: CASRPTRNTEAFF.

This chain joins TRBV2 and TRBJ1-1; D is unclear. This CDR3 contains 13 residues. V was trimmed by 6 bases and J by 0 bases, leaving 8 bases between them. Germline-derived CDR1 and CDR2 are SNHLY and FYNNEI. The chain's CDR3 is CASRQTMNTEAFF. In nucleotides, the CDR3 is TGTGCCAGCAGACAGACGATGAACACTGAAGCTTTCTTT.

In this sample, this clone turned up a few times. V usage is TRBV20-1 and J usage is TRBJ1-1; no reliable D call. This CDR3 region has 11 residues. V gave up 5 bases and J gave up 5 bases, with 9 bases separating them. Germline values: CDR1 DFQATT, CDR2 SNEGSKA (reference sequence). Here the CDR3 DNA reads TGCAGTGCTCGACCCGGGACTGAAGCTTTCTTT. This sequence encodes CSARPGTEAFF.

V usage is TRBV19 and J usage is TRBJ1-3; D not resolved. Trimming pared 6 bases from V and 0 bases from J, leaving 12 bases between. The CDR3 has 15 residues. CDR1 is LNHDA and CDR2 is SQIVND in the germline V gene (reference sequence). CDR3 residues: CASRGRTSSGNTIYF. CDR3 in DNA: TGTGCCAGTAGAGGACGGACTTCCTCTGGAAACACCATATATTTT.

The CDR3 nucleotides read TGTGCCAGCACTGGACAGGTTAGGGAAAAACTGTTTTTT. Its translation: CASTGQVREKLFF. The chain uses TRBV2 and TRBJ1-4; 7 bases are a match to TRBD1. The trim removed 7 bases at V and 8 bases at J, leaving 7 bases unmatched. Germline-derived CDR1 and CDR2 are SNHLY and FYNNEI. The CDR3 loop spans 13 amino acids.

V gene TRBV19 combines with J gene TRBJ2-7; the match to TRBD1 covers 8 bases. The CDR3 totals 14 residues. CDR1 is LNHDA, CDR2 SQIVND, per germline (reference sequence). V lost 7 bases, J lost 0 bases, and 5 bases stayed unmatched. DNA for the CDR3: TGTGCCAGTACCCGGACAGGGAACTCCTACGAGCAGTACTTC. Translation: CASTRTGNSYEQYF.

The gene calls are TRBV5-5 and TRBJ2-5; perhaps TRBD1 as D (5 bases). The germline V gene has CDR1 SGHKS and CDR2 YYEKEE (reference sequence). This CDR3 spans 11 amino acids. The V gene lost 7 bases and the J gene lost 4 bases, with 8 bases spanning the gap. The CDR3 DNA follows: TGTGCCAGCTCAGGGATAGAGACCCAGTACTTC. This translates into CASSGIETQYF.

The chain carries TRBV29-1 and TRBJ2-7; TRBD2 matches 8 bases. V gave up 4 bases and J gave up 4 bases; unmatched junction bases: 15. The CDR3 spans 16 residues. Germline-derived CDR1 and CDR2 are SQVTM and ANQGSEA. CDR3: CSVVHSSGSVPYEQYF. The CDR3 region has the DNA TGCAGCGTTGTTCATTCGAGCGGGAGCGTCCCGTACGAGCAGTACTTC.

This clone was seen only once. The V gene is TRBV29-1, the J gene TRBJ2-7; D is undetermined. This CDR3 contains 12 residues. The V gene lost 4 bases and the J gene lost 0 bases, with 7 bases spanning the gap. The V gene's germline CDR1 is SQVTM and CDR2 ANQGSEA. The CDR3 here is CSVGLSSYEQYF. The CDR3 coding sequence is TGCAGCGTTGGCCTCAGCTCCTACGAGCAGTACTTC.

This chain joins TRBV2 and TRBJ1-4; 9 positions agree with TRBD1. The germline V gene encodes CDR1 SNHLY and CDR2 FYNNEI. The CDR3 contains 13 residues. The trim removed 9 bases at V and 5 bases at J, leaving 4 bases unmatched. The CDR3: CASRGQGNEKLFF. The CDR3 DNA reads TGTGCCAGTAGGGGACAGGGAAATGAAAAACTGTTTTTT.

The V and J genes are TRBV7-3 and TRBJ2-3; 7 bases line up with TRBD1. Germline loops: CDR1 SGHTA, CDR2 FQGTGA. The V gene end was trimmed by 5 bases and the J gene end by 3 bases; junction bases not matched to a gene: 8. The CDR3 covers 15 residues. CDR3 nucleotide sequence: TGTGCCAGCAGCGAAAGGGGGCGCAAGACAGATACGCAGTATTTT. This translates into CASSERGRKTDTQYF. The whole variable domain, remainder taken from reference TRBV7-3 and TRBJ2-3, is GAGVSQTPSNKVTEKGKYVELRCDPISGHTALYWYRQSLGQGPEFLIYFQGTGAADDSGLPNDRFFAVRPEGSVSTLKIQRTERGDSAVYLCASSERGRKTDTQYFGPGTRLTVL.

The V call is TRBV2, the J call TRBJ2-5, with 7 bases fitting TRBD1. Losses at the gene ends were 4 bases for V and 0 bases for J; bases not matched to a gene: 2. The CDR3 covers 14 residues. CDR1 SNHLY and CDR2 FYNNEI come from the germline V gene. This chain's CDR3 is CASSGDSYQETQYF. The CDR3 DNA reads TGTGCCAGCAGTGGGGACAGCTACCAAGAGACCCAGTACTTC.

This clone is a singleton in its sample. This chain joins TRBV9 and TRBJ2-1, with D possibly being TRBD1 (5 bases). Trimming left V 3 bases short and J 3 bases short, with 13 bases between. Germline-derived CDR1 and CDR2 are SGDLS and YYNGEE. The CDR3 consists of 15 residues. The CDR3 loop reads CASSGKGAIYNEQFF. The CDR3 DNA reads TGTGCCAGCAGCGGAAAAGGGGCAATCTACAATGAGCAGTTCTTC.

This rearrangement joins TRBV4-2 to TRBJ2-5; D possibly corresponds to TRBD1 (6 bases). This CDR3 comprises 16 residues. The germline V gene has CDR1 LGHNA and CDR2 YNFKEQ. The V and J ends lost 1 base and 5 bases respectively, with 17 bases between them. As DNA, the CDR3 is TGTGCCAGCAGCCAAGTATTTCAGGGCCAGGGGGAGACCCAGTACTTC. Its protein is CASSQVFQGQGETQYF.

The gene calls are TRBV7-9 and TRBJ2-2, with 8 bases fitting TRBD1. The CDR3 consists of 15 residues. Losses at the gene ends were 6 bases for V and 4 bases for J; bases not matched to a gene: 7. Germline assignment: CDR1 SEHNR and CDR2 FQNEAQ (reference sequence). CDR3 loop: CASRPGQGSTGELFF. In nucleotides, the CDR3 is TGTGCCAGCAGACCAGGACAGGGATCCACCGGGGAGCTGTTTTTT.

The V call is TRBV11-3, the J call TRBJ2-3, with a weak D call TRBD2 (5 bases). With 5 bases removed from V and 2 bases from J, the gap between germline ends came to 14 bases. CDR1 is SGHNT and CDR2 is YENEEA in the germline V gene. The CDR3 covers 15 residues. For the CDR3, the DNA is TGTGCCAGCAGCCGCGGACTTGACCCCACAGATACGCAGTATTTT. Amino acid sequence: CASSRGLDPTDTQYF.

This chain connects TRBV14 to TRBJ2-7; D is ambiguous. CDR1 and CDR2 (germline): SGHDN, FVKESK. This CDR3 spans 12 amino acids. Deletions cut 0 bases from V and 3 bases from J, with 3 bases between. The CDR3 coding sequence is TGTGCCAGCAGCCAAGAGAGCTACGAGCAGTACTTC. This codes for CASSQESYEQYF.

The CDR3 region has the DNA TGTGCCAGCAGCCCGAGGACTAGCGGGACCCCCAGGCCAGATACGCAGTATTTT. This encodes CASSPRTSGTPRPDTQYF. This chain uses TRBV7-3 with TRBJ2-3; 12 bases line up with TRBD2. V was clipped by 5 bases and J by 4 bases; unmatched bases: 13. The germline CDR1 and CDR2 sequences are SGHTA and FQGTGA. This CDR3 region has 18 residues.

The chain has TRBV19 and TRBJ2-4, with TRBD1 matching over 9 bases. Per the germline V gene, CDR1 is LNHDA and CDR2 is SQIVND (reference sequence). With 0 bases clipped from V and 4 bases from J, the junction kept 10 bases outside the gene matches. CDR3 size: 18 residues. This CDR3 reads CASSIDPGQGFAKNIQYF. DNA of the CDR3: TGTGCCAGTAGTATAGATCCGGGACAGGGTTTTGCGAAAAACATTCAGTACTTC.

CDR3 sequence: CASVDWKGGYTF. The CDR3 nucleotides read TGTGCCAGCGTCGACTGGAAAGGTGGCTACACCTTC. This rearrangement joins TRBV11-1 to TRBJ1-2; no reliable D call. Germline CDR1 reads SGHAT; CDR2 reads FQDESV (reference sequence). V gave up 8 bases and J gave up 7 bases, with 14 bases separating them. This CDR3 spans 12 amino acids. Combining the CDR3 with reference TRBV11-1 and TRBJ1-2 gives the whole variable domain EAEVAQSPRYKITEKSQAVAFWCDPISGHATLYWYRQILGQGPELLVQFQDESVVDDSQLPKDRFSAERLKGVDSTLKIQPAELGDSAMYLCASVDWKGGYTFGSGTRLTVV.